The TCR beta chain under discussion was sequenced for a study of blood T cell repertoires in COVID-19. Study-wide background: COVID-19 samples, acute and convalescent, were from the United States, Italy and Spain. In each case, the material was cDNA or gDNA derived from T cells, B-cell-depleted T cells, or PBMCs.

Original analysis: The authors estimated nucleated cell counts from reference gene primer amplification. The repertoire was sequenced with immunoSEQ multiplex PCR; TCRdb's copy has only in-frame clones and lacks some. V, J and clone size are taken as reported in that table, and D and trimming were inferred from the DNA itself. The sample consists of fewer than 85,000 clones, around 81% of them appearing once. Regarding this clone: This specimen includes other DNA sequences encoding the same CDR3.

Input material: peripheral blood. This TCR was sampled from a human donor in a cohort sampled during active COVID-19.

The CDR3 coding sequence is TGTGCCAGCACCGGGGGGGGCACTGAAGCTTTCTTT. This sequence encodes CASTGGGTEAFF. The chain employs TRBV6-5 and TRBJ1-1; TRBD1 is a possible D gene (5 bases). V was pared by 7 bases and J by 4 bases, with 10 bases between. CDR1 is MNHEY, CDR2 SVGAGI, per germline. This CDR3 region has 12 residues.